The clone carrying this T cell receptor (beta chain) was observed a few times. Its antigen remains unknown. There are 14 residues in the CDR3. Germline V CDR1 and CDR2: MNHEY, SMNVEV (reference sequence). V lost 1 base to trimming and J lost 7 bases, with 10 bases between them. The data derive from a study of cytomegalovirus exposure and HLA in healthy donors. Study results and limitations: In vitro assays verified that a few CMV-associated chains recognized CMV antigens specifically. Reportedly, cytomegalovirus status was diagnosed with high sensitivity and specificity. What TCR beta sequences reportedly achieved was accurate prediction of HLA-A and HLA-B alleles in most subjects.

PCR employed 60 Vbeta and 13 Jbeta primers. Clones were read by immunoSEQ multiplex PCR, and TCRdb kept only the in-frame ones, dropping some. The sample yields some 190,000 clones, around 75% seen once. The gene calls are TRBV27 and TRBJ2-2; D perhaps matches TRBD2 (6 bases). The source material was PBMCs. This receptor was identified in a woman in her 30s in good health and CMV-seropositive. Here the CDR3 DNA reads TGTGCCAGCAGTTTATTGCGGGGAATCGGGGAGCTGTTTTTT. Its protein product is CASSLLRGIGELFF.